A single sample is the source of the 10 T cell receptor beta chains below, sequenced in a study of T cells in Graves' hyperthyroidism and ophthalmopathy. TCR beta CDR3 regions were amplified from RNA. Initially, a first-round RT-PCR of the TCR CDR3 employed the HTBI primer set. TCRdb re-called the multiplex PCR reads with MiXCR, one entry per CDR3 protein. The sample lists fewer than 450,000 distinct CDR3 sequences, about 15% occurring once. The material sequenced was blood. These receptors were collected from a woman in her thirties with Graves' hyperthyroidism that later progressed to Graves' ophthalmopathy.

This clonotype came up many times. J is TRBJ2-2 and V is TRBV11-2; TRBD2 is a possible D gene (5 bases). Per the germline V gene, CDR1 is SGHAT and CDR2 is FQNNGV. Deletions cut 4 bases from V and 4 bases from J, with 13 bases between. This CDR3 is built from 15 residues. CDR3 sequence (DNA): TGTGCCAGCAGCTCACCACGGGGAGCCACCGGGGAGCTGTTTTTT. Translated, it gives CASSSPRGATGELFF.

In its sample, this clonotype was seen many times. This sequence joins TRBV27 and TRBJ1-1; 8 bases are a match to TRBD1. V was pared by 6 bases and J by 5 bases, with 8 bases of the junction left unmatched. There are 14 residues in the CDR3. Germline CDR1 and CDR2: MNHEY and SMNVEV (reference sequence). The CDR3 region has the DNA TGTGCCAGCAGCCCGGACAGGGTGCAGACTGAAGCTTTCTTT. Its translation: CASSPDRVQTEAFF.

Notes on this clonotype: A read error may produce the germline difference seen at one junction end. V and J are TRBV6-1 and TRBJ2-5, with 10 nucleotides matching TRBD1. The CDR3 extends over 13 amino acids. Germline V gene sequence: CDR1 MNHNS, CDR2 SASEGT. The CDR3 region is CASRGGTGAISDF. CDR3 coding DNA: TGTGCCAGCAGGGGGGGGACAGGGGCGATTTCCGACTTC.

To note about this clonotype: At one boundary the junction diverges from the germline segment, which might be a read error. J is TRBJ2-6 and V is TRBV25-1; tentatively, D is TRBD1 (5 bases). CDR3 length: 16 amino acids. Germline loops: CDR1 MGHDK, CDR2 SYGVNS. Here the CDR3 DNA reads TGTGCCAGCAGTGAAAATACAGGCCCTGGGACCAACGTCCTGACTTTC. Its translation is CASSENTGPGTNVLTF.

This clonotype occurred many times. This rearrangement joins TRBV27 to TRBJ1-1, with TRBD1 identical over 8 bases. Germline CDR1 reads MNHEY; CDR2 reads SMNVEV (reference sequence). The CDR3 runs 14 residues. Trimming removed 2 bases from V and 6 bases from J; junction bases left unmatched: 5. The CDR3 is CASSLMRRGPEAFF. CDR3 DNA sequence: TGTGCCAGCAGTTTAATGCGCAGGGGGCCTGAAGCTTTCTTT.

The CDR3 DNA reads as TGTGCCAGCAGTAAAGGGACAGGGAATTATGGCTACACCTTC. It is translated as CASSKGTGNYGYTF. The chain carries TRBV6-1 and TRBJ1-2, with 9 nucleotides matching TRBD1. V was pared by 5 bases and J by 5 bases, with 6 bases of the junction left unmatched. Germline CDR1 and CDR2: MNHNS and SASEGT. The CDR3 length is 14 residues.

This clonotype was seen repeatedly, ten times or more. This chain links TRBV15 with TRBJ2-3; perhaps TRBD2 as D (6 bases). V was cut by 6 bases and J by 0 bases, with 19 bases left in between. This CDR3 has 17 residues. The germline gives CDR1 LNHNV, CDR2 YYDKDF (reference sequence). The CDR3 here is CATRPAGDSRSTDTQYF. The CDR3 DNA follows: TGTGCCACCAGACCAGCGGGTGACTCCCGGAGCACAGATACGCAGTATTTT. The variable domain in full, with the rest retrieved from reference TRBV15 and TRBJ2-3, is DAMVIQNPRYQVTQFGKPVTLSCSQTLNHNVMYWYQQKSSQAPKLLFHYYDKDFNNEADTPDNFQSRRPNTSFCFLDIRSPGLGDTAMYLCATRPAGDSRSTDTQYFGPGTRLTVL.

This clonotype came up many times. This chain links TRBV20-1 with TRBJ2-5; D gene unclear. Germline CDR1 reads DFQATT; CDR2 reads SNEGSKA (reference sequence). This CDR3 has 13 residues. Trimming pared 0 bases from V and 3 bases from J, leaving 8 bases between. DNA for the CDR3: TGCAGTGCTAGAGATCTCGGCAAAGAGACCCAGTACTTC. It specifies CSARDLGKETQYF.

This clonotype has ten or more counts. This rearrangement joins TRBV6-2 or TRBV6-3 to TRBJ1-6; possibly TRBD1 for D (5 bases). CDR1 is MNHEY and CDR2 is SVGEGT in the germline V gene. This CDR3 region has 14 residues. Trimming took off 4 bases at V and 8 bases at J, with 12 bases between the two ends. The DNA of the CDR3 is TGTGCCAGCAGTTCCCGGGACGTTGATTCACCCCTCCACTTT. Its protein is CASSSRDVDSPLHF.

Many counts were recorded for this clonotype. The chain employs TRBV3-1 and TRBJ2-7; D possibly corresponds to TRBD2 (6 bases). Germline CDR1 LGHDT, CDR2 YNNKEL (reference sequence). Trimming removed 4 bases at V and 2 bases at J, with 15 bases between. The CDR3 contains 15 residues. CDR3 amino acids: CASSPRRGSPYEQYF. The CDR3 nucleotides are TGTGCCAGCAGCCCGCGGCGGGGTTCGCCCTACGAGCAGTACTTC.